What follows describes a single T cell receptor (beta chain). The sample comes from a study of T cells expressing NK-cell markers. Turning to the study itself: There were seven HCMV-seropositive donors and one seronegative donor among the eight sequenced.

Each CDR3 protein gets one entry in TCRdb, which reprocessed the 5' RACE reads and gives no DNA. The listing contains roughly 420,000 distinct CDR3 sequences. The CDR3 sequence is 16 residues long. CDR1 and CDR2 (germline): SGHTA, FQGTGA. The sample taken for sequencing was blood T cells: a sorted CD56 or NKG2C T cell subset, CD4+ or CD8+ T cells, or bulk PBMC T cells (not recorded which). The clonotype was recovered from a woman aged 18 to 75 in good health. The rearrangement links TRBV7-3 to TRBJ2-3. The chain's CDR3 is CASSPVFSTSTDTQYF.